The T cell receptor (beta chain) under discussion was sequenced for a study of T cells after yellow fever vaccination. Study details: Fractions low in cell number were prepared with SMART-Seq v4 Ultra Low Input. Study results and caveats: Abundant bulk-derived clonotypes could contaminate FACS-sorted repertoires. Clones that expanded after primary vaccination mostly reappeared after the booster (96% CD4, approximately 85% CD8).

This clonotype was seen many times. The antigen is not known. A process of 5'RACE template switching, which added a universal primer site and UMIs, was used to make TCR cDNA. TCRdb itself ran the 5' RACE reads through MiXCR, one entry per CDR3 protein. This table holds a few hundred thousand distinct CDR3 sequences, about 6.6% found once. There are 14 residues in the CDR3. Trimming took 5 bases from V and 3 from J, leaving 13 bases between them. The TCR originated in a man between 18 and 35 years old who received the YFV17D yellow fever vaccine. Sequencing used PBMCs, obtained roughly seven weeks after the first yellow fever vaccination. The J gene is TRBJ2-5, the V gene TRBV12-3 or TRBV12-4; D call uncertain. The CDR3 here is CASSPWKREETQYF. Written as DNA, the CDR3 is TGTGCCAGCAGTCCCTGGAAACGAGAAGAGACCCAGTACTTC.